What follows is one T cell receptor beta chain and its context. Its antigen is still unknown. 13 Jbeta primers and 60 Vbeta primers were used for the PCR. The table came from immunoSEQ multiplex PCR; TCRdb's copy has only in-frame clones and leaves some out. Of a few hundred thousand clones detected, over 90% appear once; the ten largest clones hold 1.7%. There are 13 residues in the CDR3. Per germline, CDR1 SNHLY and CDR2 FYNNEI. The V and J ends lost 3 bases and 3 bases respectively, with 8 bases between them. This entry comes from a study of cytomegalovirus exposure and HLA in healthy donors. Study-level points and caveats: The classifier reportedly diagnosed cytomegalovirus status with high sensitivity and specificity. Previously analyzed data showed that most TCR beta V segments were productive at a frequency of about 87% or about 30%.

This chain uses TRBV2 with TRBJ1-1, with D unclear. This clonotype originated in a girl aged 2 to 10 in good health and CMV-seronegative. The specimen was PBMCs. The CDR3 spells CASSEERDTEAFF. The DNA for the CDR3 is TGTGCCAGCAGTGAGGAGCGAGACACTGAAGCTTTCTTT.